This T cell receptor beta chain was identified in a study of chemoradiotherapy in HPV16-positive cancers. Overall study: Two HPV16-positive patients' cells yielded candidate HPV-specific clones and common motifs.

Only in-frame clones appear in the TCRdb table, and some are missing; sequencing was by immunoSEQ multiplex PCR. The sample consists of roughly 19,000 clones, around four fifths of them appearing once. Broader study findings: The functional HPV-specific definition rests on just a couple of HPV16-positive patients. Non-HPV-specific T cells did not expand in tumors during treatment, whereas candidate HPV-specific clones and E7-related motifs did.

V gave up 3 bases and J gave up 1 base; unmatched junction bases: 5. Germline CDR1 and CDR2: KGHSH and LQKENI. CDR3 length: 16 amino acids. This clone was seen just once. No antigen is known for it. This TCR derives from a human donor with HPV-associated anogenital cancer. The sample consisted of blood, taken from a patient who underwent chemoradiotherapy. The genes are TRBV18 and TRBJ1-1, with 10 bases identical to TRBD1. The CDR3 loop is CASSPTGQGTNTEAFF. The CDR3 bases are TGTGCCAGCTCACCGACGGGACAGGGGACGAACACTGAAGCTTTCTTT.